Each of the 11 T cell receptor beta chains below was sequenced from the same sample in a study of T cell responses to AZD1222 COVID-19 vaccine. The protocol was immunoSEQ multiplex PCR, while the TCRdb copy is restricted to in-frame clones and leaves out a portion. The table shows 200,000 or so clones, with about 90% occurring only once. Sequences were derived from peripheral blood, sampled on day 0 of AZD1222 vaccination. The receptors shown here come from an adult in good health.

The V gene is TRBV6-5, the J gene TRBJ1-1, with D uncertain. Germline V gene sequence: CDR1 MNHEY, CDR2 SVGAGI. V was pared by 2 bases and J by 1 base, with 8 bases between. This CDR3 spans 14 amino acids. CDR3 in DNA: TGTGCCAGCAGTTACCGGGATTGGAACACTGAAGCTTTCTTT. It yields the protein CASSYRDWNTEAFF.

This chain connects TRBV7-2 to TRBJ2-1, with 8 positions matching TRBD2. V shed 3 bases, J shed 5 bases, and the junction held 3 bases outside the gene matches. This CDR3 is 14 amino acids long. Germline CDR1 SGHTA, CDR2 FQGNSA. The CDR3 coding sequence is TGTGCCAGCAGCTTTACTAGCGGAGACAATGAGCAGTTCTTC. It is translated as CASSFTSGDNEQFF. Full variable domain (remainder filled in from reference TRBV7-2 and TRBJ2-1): GAGVSQSPSNKVTEKGKDVELRCDPISGHTALYWYRQSLGQGLEFLIYFQGNSAPDKSGLPSDRFSAERTGGSVSTLTIQRTQQEDSAVYLCASSFTSGDNEQFFGPGTRLTVL.

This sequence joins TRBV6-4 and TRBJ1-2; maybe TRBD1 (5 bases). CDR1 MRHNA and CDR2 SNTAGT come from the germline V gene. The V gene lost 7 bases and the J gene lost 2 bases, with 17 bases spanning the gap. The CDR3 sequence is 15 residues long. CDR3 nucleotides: TGTGCCAGCACCTCCGGGGCCGGAGGGAACTATGGCTACACCTTC. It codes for CASTSGAGGNYGYTF.

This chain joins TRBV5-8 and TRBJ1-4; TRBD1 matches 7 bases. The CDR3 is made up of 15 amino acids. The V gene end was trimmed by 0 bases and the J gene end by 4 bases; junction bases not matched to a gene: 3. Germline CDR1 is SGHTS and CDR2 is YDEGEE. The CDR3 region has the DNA TGTGCCAGCAGCTTGGCGGGACAGTTTAATGAAAAACTGTTTTTT. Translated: CASSLAGQFNEKLFF.

CDR3 in amino acids: CASSGRERNQPQHF. DNA of the CDR3: TGTGCCAGCAGTGGCAGGGAACGCAATCAGCCCCAGCATTTT. The gene calls are TRBV2 and TRBJ1-5; TRBD1 is a possible D gene (5 bases). From germline, CDR1 is SNHLY and CDR2 FYNNEI. V shed 4 bases and J shed 2 bases, with 9 bases lying between them. The CDR3 length is 14 residues.

The CDR3 DNA sequence: TGTGCCAGCAGCCAAACAGGGGATCGCGTCTATGGCTACACCTTC. This gives the protein CASSQTGDRVYGYTF. The rearrangement uses TRBV6-6 and TRBJ1-2; 7 bases map to TRBD1. Germline V gene data show CDR1 as MNHNY and CDR2 as SVGAGI (reference sequence). V lost 6 bases and J lost 4; bases outside the gene matches: 11. The CDR3 consists of 15 residues.

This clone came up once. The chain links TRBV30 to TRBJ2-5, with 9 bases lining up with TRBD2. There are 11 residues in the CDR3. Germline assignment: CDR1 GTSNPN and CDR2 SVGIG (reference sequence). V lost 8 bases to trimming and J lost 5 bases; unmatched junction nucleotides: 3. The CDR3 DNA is TGTGCCGGGACTAGCTTTGAGACCCAGTACTTC. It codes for CAGTSFETQYF.

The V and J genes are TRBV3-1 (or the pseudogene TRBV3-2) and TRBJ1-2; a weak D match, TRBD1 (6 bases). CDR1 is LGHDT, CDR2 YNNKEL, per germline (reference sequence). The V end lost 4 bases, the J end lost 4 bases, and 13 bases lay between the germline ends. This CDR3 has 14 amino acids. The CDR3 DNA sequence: TGTGCCAGCAGCCGCCAAGGGGGGGCCTATGGCTACACCTTC. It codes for CASSRQGGAYGYTF.

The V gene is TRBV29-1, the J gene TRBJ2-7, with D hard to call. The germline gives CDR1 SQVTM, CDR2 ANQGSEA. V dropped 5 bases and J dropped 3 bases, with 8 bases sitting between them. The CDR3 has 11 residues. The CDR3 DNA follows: TGCAGCGTTCAAGTTGACTACGAGCAGTACTTC. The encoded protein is CSVQVDYEQYF.

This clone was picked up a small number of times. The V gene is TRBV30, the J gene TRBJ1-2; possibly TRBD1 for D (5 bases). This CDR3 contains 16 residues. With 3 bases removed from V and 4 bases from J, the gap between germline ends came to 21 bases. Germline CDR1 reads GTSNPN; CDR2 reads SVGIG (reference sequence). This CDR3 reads CAWRPNHSAGSYGYTF. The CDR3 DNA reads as TGTGCCTGGAGACCAAACCACTCTGCAGGGAGCTATGGCTACACCTTC.

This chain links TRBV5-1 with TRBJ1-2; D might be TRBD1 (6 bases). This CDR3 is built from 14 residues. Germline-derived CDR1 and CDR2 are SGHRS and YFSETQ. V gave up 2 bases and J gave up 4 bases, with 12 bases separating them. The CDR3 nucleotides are TGCGCCAGCAGCTTCGGACAGCTAACCTATGGCTACACCTTC. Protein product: CASSFGQLTYGYTF.